Detailed here is one TCR beta chain. The data were obtained in a study of blood T cell repertoires in COVID-19. Study-level background: Sites in the United States, Italy and Spain provided acute and convalescent COVID-19 samples.

Germline CDR1 MNHNS, CDR2 SASEGT. CDR3 size: 18 residues. Unmatched junction bases numbered 16, after V lost 4 bases and J lost 9 bases. TCRdb's copy holds only in-frame clones and misses some; the assay was immunoSEQ multiplex PCR. The table records 150,000 to 200,000 clones, about 88% of them present only once. V is TRBV6-1 and J is TRBJ2-1; 12 bases are a match to TRBD2. Sequencing was performed on peripheral blood. The clonotype comes from a human donor in a cohort sampled during active COVID-19. The CDR3: CASSGTSSGRARGGEQFF. CDR3 DNA sequence: TGTGCCAGCAGTGGTACCTCTAGCGGGAGGGCTCGGGGAGGTGAGCAGTTCTTC.